These T cell receptor beta chains were read from a single sample in a study of blood T cell repertoires in COVID-19. TCRdb's table, derived via immunoSEQ multiplex PCR, lists solely in-frame clones and lacks some. This sample yields about 100,000 clones, of which roughly 85% are seen a single time; more than 3% belongs to the top ten. Material: peripheral blood. All receptors derive from a man aged 55 to 70 with acute or convalescent COVID-19. Each CDR3 is given with its conserved first and last residue. The D gene is left open where the match is weak. Clone size is given for some rows only: seen once, a few or many times, or a class if the clone is expanded.

TRBV3-1/TRBV3-2	TRBJ2-7	-	-	TGTGCCAGCAGCCAAACGGACGGGATTGAGCAGTACTTC	CASSQTDGIEQYF
TRBV30	TRBJ1-6	few	-	TGTGCCTGGAGTGGCAGGAATAATTCACCCCTCCACTTT	CAWSGRNNSPLHF
TRBV7-2	TRBJ2-1	-	-	TGTGCCAGCAGCCTAATAGCGGACTCCTACAATGAGCAGTTCTTC	CASSLIADSYNEQFF
TRBV2	TRBJ2-7	few	-	TGTGCCAGCAAGCCATTTCGAGGGTACGAGCAGTACTTC	CASKPFRGYEQYF
TRBV18	TRBJ2-1	-	-	TGTGCCAGCTCACCACCGAAAGAAGCATACAATGAGCAGTTCTTC	CASSPPKEAYNEQFF
TRBV10-3	TRBJ1-4	-	-	TGTGCCATCAGTGAGAGCCTACAGGGAAGAGGAAATGAAAAACTGTTTTTT	CAISESLQGRGNEKLFF
TRBV14	TRBJ1-2	-	-	TGTGCCAGCAGCCAAGCTGGGTTCGGGGGCTACACCTTC	CASSQAGFGGYTF
TRBV15	TRBJ1-2	-	-	TGTGCCACCAGCAGAGATTCGGGGGTCGGTGGCTACACCTTC	CATSRDSGVGGYTF
TRBV5-8	TRBJ2-5	-	-	TGTGCCAGCAGCCCCCGGGTAGCCAGGGTACAAAGGCAGTACTTC	CASSPRVARVQRQYF
TRBV3-1/TRBV3-2	TRBJ1-2	few	TRBD1	TGTGCCAGCAGCCCGGGGACAGTGATCAACTATGGCTACACCTTC	CASSPGTVINYGYTF
TRBV5-4	TRBJ2-3	-	TRBD2	TGTGCCAGCAGCTCGGATGGGGGGGGCACAGATACGCAGTATTTT	CASSSDGGGTDTQYF
TRBV15	TRBJ1-5	-	-	TGTGCCACCAGCAGAGATGGGGGGGGACTCATGTATTTT	CATSRDGGGLMYF
TRBV5-6	TRBJ2-2	-	-	TGTGCCAGCAGCAGGGGCCTTAACACCGGGGAGCTGTTTTTT	CASSRGLNTGELFF
TRBV30	TRBJ2-1	-	-	TGTGCCTGGAGTCCGGAGCCGCTCTACAATGAGCAGTTCTTC	CAWSPEPLYNEQFF
TRBV6-5	TRBJ1-2	many	-	TGTGCCAGCAGTTACTCCACAGGGCTCGGCTACACCTTC	CASSYSTGLGYTF
TRBV3-1/TRBV3-2	TRBJ2-7	-	TRBD2	TGTGCCAGCAGCCAAGTATCGGGCGGGAGGGCCTCCTACGAGCAGTACTTC	CASSQVSGGRASYEQYF
TRBV5-1	TRBJ2-5	-	-	TGCGCCAGCAGCTTGGCAGGTGGGGAGGAGACCCAGTACTTC	CASSLAGGEETQYF
TRBV3-1/TRBV3-2	TRBJ2-7	-	TRBD1	TGTGCCAGCAGCCAAGATCCGGGACAGTCCTACGAGCAGTACTTC	CASSQDPGQSYEQYF
TRBV4-1	TRBJ2-2	few	TRBD2	TGCGCCAGCAGCCAAGTTCGAGCGGGAGGGTTGAAAAGAACCGGGGAGCTGTTTTTT	CASSQVRAGGLKRTGELFF
TRBV5-1	TRBJ2-3	-	-	TGCGCCACCACTAGAGAAGGACTACCCACAGATACGCAGTATTTT	CATTREGLPTDTQYF
TRBV4-1	TRBJ2-6	-	-	TGCGCCAGCAGCCAAGATTACAGGGCCTCTGGGGCCAACGTCCTGACTTTC	CASSQDYRASGANVLTF
TRBV5-1	TRBJ2-5	-	TRBD2	TGCGCCAGCAGCCGGACCGGGACTAGCGGGACCCAAGAGACCCAGTACTTC	CASSRTGTSGTQETQYF
TRBV7-2	TRBJ2-7	-	TRBD2	TGTGCCAGCAGCCCCCAAGCGGGGGGGAGAAACGAGCAGTACTTC	CASSPQAGGRNEQYF
TRBV5-1	TRBJ1-3	-	-	TGCGCCAGCAGCCCCGACACCCGAAACACCATATATTTT	CASSPDTRNTIYF
TRBV12-2	TRBJ2-1	-	-	TGTGCAAGTCGCTTTCAGGGGGTCGGGCAGTTCTTC	CASRFQGVGQFF
TRBV18	TRBJ1-1	-	-	TGTGCCAGCTCACCTCAACCGCCGGGACACTCAATGAACACTGAAGCTTTCTTT	CASSPQPPGHSMNTEAFF
TRBV5-5	TRBJ1-5	-	TRBD1	TGTGCCAGCAGCTTAATCCCGGGACAGGTTAATCAGCCCCAGCATTTT	CASSLIPGQVNQPQHF
TRBV10-3	TRBJ1-6	-	TRBD1	TGTGCCATCAGTGAGTCAAGAGGGGGCGGTTCACCCCTCCACTTT	CAISESRGGGSPLHF
TRBV7-9	TRBJ1-6	-	-	TGTGCCAGCAGCTTAGTTTCAGGGTATAATTCACCCCTCCACTTT	CASSLVSGYNSPLHF
TRBV2	TRBJ2-7	-	-	TGTGCCAGCAGCTTAGCGGTCTACGAGCAGTACTTC	CASSLAVYEQYF
TRBV6-5	TRBJ2-3	-	TRBD2	TGTGCCAGCAGAATCGGGACTAGTCGTTACACGCAGTATTTT	CASRIGTSRYTQYF
TRBV6-5	TRBJ2-7	-	TRBD1	TGTGCCAGCAGTTATGGGGACAGATACTACGAGCAGTACTTC	CASSYGDRYYEQYF
TRBV19	TRBJ2-1	-	-	TGTGCCAGTAGTATTCCGACTGGTACGGGTGAGCAGTTCTTC	CASSIPTGTGEQFF
TRBV14	TRBJ1-1	-	-	TGTGCCAGCAGCCAACGACAGACCAACACTGAAGCTTTCTTT	CASSQRQTNTEAFF
TRBV18	TRBJ1-4	-	-	TGTGCCAGCTCAGCGCGGGGCTCTAATGAAAAACTGTTTTTT	CASSARGSNEKLFF
TRBV4-1	TRBJ2-1	-	TRBD1	TGCGCCAGCAGCCAACTCGGGACAGTCTACAATGAGCAGTTCTTC	CASSQLGTVYNEQFF
TRBV21-1	TRBJ2-7	-	-	TGTGCCAGCAGCAGAGGGGGTCCCGAGCAGTACTTC	CASSRGGPEQYF
TRBV6-5	TRBJ1-2	-	TRBD1	TGTGCCAGCAAAAGGGGACAGGGAGTCAGCGGCTACACCTTC	CASKRGQGVSGYTF
TRBV7-2	TRBJ1-2	-	-	TGTGCCAGCAGCTTAGGGACAGCTAACTATGGCTACACCTTC	CASSLGTANYGYTF
TRBV7-2	TRBJ2-1	-	-	TGTGCCAGCAGCTTCGCCGGGACATACTACAATGAGCAGTTCTTC	CASSFAGTYYNEQFF
TRBV4-3	TRBJ1-6	-	-	TGCGCCAGCAGCCAATTCCGGAGGTCCGAATCACCCCTCCACTTT	CASSQFRRSESPLHF
TRBV5-5	TRBJ2-1	-	TRBD2	TGTGCCAGCAGCCTAGCGGGTCCCTCCTACAATGAGCAGTTCTTC	CASSLAGPSYNEQFF
TRBV27	TRBJ2-7	-	-	TGTGCCAGCAGTGGTGGCTCCTCCTACGAGCAGTACTTC	CASSGGSSYEQYF
TRBV3-1/TRBV3-2	TRBJ1-2	-	-	TGTGCCAGCAGCTCCGACAGACGTTATAACTATGGCTACACCTTC	CASSSDRRYNYGYTF
TRBV12-3/TRBV12-4	TRBJ2-5	-	-	TGTGCCAGCAGTTTTTGGGAGCAAGAGACCCAGTACTTC	CASSFWEQETQYF
TRBV5-1	TRBJ2-2	-	TRBD2	TGCGCCAGCAGCTTGAGATCGCTAGCGGGGGACGGGGAGCTGTTTTTT	CASSLRSLAGDGELFF
TRBV6-5	TRBJ1-1	few	-	TGTGCCAGCGGGCGGGGGGCGGAATCTGAAGCTTTCTTT	CASGRGAESEAFF
TRBV27	TRBJ1-2	-	TRBD1	TGTGCCAGCAGCGACAGGGGGATGAACGGCTACACCTTC	CASSDRGMNGYTF
TRBV24-1	TRBJ2-5	-	TRBD1	TGTGCCACCGGGACAGGGCCCCAAGAGACCCAGTACTTC	CATGTGPQETQYF
TRBV4-1	TRBJ1-5	few	-	TGCGCCAGCAGCAGAACCTGGGCCCGGGGAAATCAGCCCCAGCATTTT	CASSRTWARGNQPQHF